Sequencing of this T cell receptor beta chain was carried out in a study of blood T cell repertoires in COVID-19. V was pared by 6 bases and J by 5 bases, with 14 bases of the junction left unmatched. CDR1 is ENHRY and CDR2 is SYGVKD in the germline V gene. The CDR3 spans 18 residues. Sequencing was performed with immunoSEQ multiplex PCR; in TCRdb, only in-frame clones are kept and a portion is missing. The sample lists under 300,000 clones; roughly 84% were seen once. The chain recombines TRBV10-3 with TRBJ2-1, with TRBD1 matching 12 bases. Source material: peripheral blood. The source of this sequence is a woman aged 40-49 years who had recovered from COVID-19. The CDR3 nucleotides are TGTGCCATCAGCATCGGAGGGACAGGGGGCGTCGGGCACAATGAGCAGTTCTTC. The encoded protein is CAISIGGTGGVGHNEQFF.